These T cell receptor beta chains were read from a single sample in a study of CD8 T cells in ankylosing spondylitis. MiXCR was run by TCRdb on the 5' RACE reads, yielding one entry per CDR3 protein. In the table there are roughly 150,000 distinct CDR3 sequences, about 7% of which are singletons. The sample taken for sequencing was blood, either unsorted or a sorted T cell fraction (not recorded which). The receptor set was obtained from a female donor with ankylosing spondylitis or in good health (not recorded which). Both conserved end residues are part of each CDR3. The order of the fields is J gene, D gene, V gene, clone size, CDR3 protein, CDR3 DNA. D genes are given only for firm matches. Expanded clones get a size class; other rows say once, few or many, or leave the size out.

>TRBJ1-6|-|TRBV4-1|many
CASSQDRAPGSYNSPLHF
TGCGCCAGCAGCCAAGATCGGGCTCCGGGATCCTATAATTCACCCCTCCACTTT
>TRBJ2-7|TRBD1|TRBV4-2|many
CASSQDVGGQGNF
TGTGCCAGCAGCCAAGACGTGGGAGGACAGGGAAACTTC
>TRBJ1-1|-|TRBV12-3/TRBV12-4|many
CASSLNLAGSGTEAFF
TGTGCCAGCAGTTTAAATTTGGCAGGGTCGGGGACTGAAGCTTTCTTT
>TRBJ1-2|-|TRBV6-5|many
CASSSWDGYGYTF
TGTGCCAGCAGTTCATGGGACGGTTATGGCTACACCTTC
>TRBJ1-6|-|TRBV7-9|many
CASSRAGNNSPLHF
TGTGCCAGCAGCAGGGCCGGGAATAATTCACCCCTCCACTTT
>TRBJ1-6|-|TRBV7-3|many
CASSLGQTNSPLHF
TGTGCCAGCAGCTTAGGGCAGACGAATTCACCCCTCCACTTT
>TRBJ2-2|-|TRBV7-3|-
CASSPARNPGPGELFF
TGTGCCAGCAGCCCCGCTCGGAATCCAGGGCCCGGGGAGCTGTTTTTT
>TRBJ2-2|TRBD2|TRBV7-3|many
CASSYYLGLETGELFF
TGTGCCAGCAGCTACTACCTGGGACTAGAGACCGGGGAGCTGTTTTTT
>TRBJ2-3|TRBD2|TRBV12-3/TRBV12-4|many
CASSVTSGGPEDTQYF
TGTGCCAGCAGTGTTACTAGCGGGGGGCCAGAGGATACGCAGTATTTT
>TRBJ1-2|-|TRBV29-1|many
CSVEDTLRANYGYTF
TGCAGCGTTGAAGACACATTACGGGCCAACTATGGCTACACCTTC
>TRBJ1-1|-|TRBV20-1|many
CSAKAPLGTEAFF
TGCAGTGCTAAGGCACCGTTGGGCACTGAAGCTTTCTTT
>TRBJ2-3|-|TRBV19|many
CASSYQGPDTQYF
TGTGCCAGTAGTTATCAGGGCCCAGATACGCAGTATTTT
>TRBJ2-5|-|TRBV7-2|many
CASSSNHRYQETQYF
TGTGCCAGCAGCTCAAATCACAGATACCAAGAGACCCAGTACTTC
>TRBJ1-4|-|TRBV20-1|many
CSARDLPGRATNEKLFF
TGCAGTGCTAGAGATCTGCCGGGACGTGCAACTAATGAAAAACTGTTTTTT
>TRBJ1-2|-|TRBV7-8|many
CASSLGPPGGVLYGYTF
TGTGCCAGCAGCTTAGGTCCCCCCGGCGGCGTCCTCTATGGCTACACCTTC
>TRBJ2-4|-|TRBV27|many
CASPGQLTVAKNIQYF
TGTGCCAGCCCGGGACAACTAACTGTAGCCAAAAACATTCAGTACTTC
>TRBJ1-1|-|TRBV25-1|few
CASRDPKGTEAFF
TGTGCCAGCAGGGATCCCAAAGGCACTGAAGCTTTCTTT
>TRBJ2-7|TRBD2|TRBV6-1|-
CASNLAGGPQEQYF
TGTGCCAGCAACTTAGCGGGGGGGCCGCAAGAGCAGTACTTC
>TRBJ2-7|-|TRBV4-1|many
CASSTRTAYEQYF
TGCGCCAGCAGCACACGGACAGCCTACGAGCAGTACTTC
>TRBJ2-3|-|TRBV27|many
CASSLSSALGTDTQYF
TGTGCCAGCAGTTTATCGTCGGCCCTCGGCACAGATACGCAGTATTTT
>TRBJ2-7|TRBD1|TRBV2|many
CASSEVDRGSYEQYF
TGTGCCAGCAGTGAAGTGGACAGGGGTTCCTACGAGCAGTACTTC
>TRBJ2-1|TRBD1|TRBV20-1|many
CSARRQGSINEQFF
TGCAGTGCTAGAAGACAGGGTTCGATCAATGAGCAGTTCTTC
>TRBJ1-1|-|TRBV4-2|many
CASSQEEGRGNTEAFF
TGTGCCAGCAGCCAAGAGGAGGGGAGGGGGAACACTGAAGCTTTCTTT
>TRBJ2-7|TRBD1|TRBV18|few
CASSTRQGADYEQYF
TGTGCCAGCTCAACGCGACAGGGGGCTGACTACGAGCAGTACTTC
>TRBJ2-2|-|TRBV28|many
CASSSAGNTGELFF
TGTGCCAGCAGCTCGGCGGGGAACACCGGGGAGCTGTTTTTT
>TRBJ2-7|-|TRBV19|-
CASSWQRSNVYEQYF
TGTGCCAGTAGTTGGCAGCGAAGCAACGTCTACGAGCAGTACTTC
>TRBJ1-1|-|TRBV20-1|many
CSAPAGGEVRTEAFF
TGCAGTGCGCCCGCGGGGGGCGAGGTTCGCACTGAAGCTTTCTTT
>TRBJ2-7|-|TRBV5-1|many
CASSLGGTPTYEQYF
TGCGCCAGCAGCTTGGGAGGGACTCCGACCTACGAGCAGTACTTC
>TRBJ2-7|TRBD1|TRBV19|many
CASSTAGTGVHEQYF
TGTGCCAGTAGTACGGCCGGGACAGGGGTGCACGAGCAGTACTTC
>TRBJ2-1|-|TRBV27|many
CASSFSAGMAYNEQFF
TGTGCCAGCAGTTTCTCCGCAGGTATGGCCTACAATGAGCAGTTCTTC
>TRBJ2-7|TRBD1|TRBV12-3/TRBV12-4|few
CASSLDRGASYEQYF
TGTGCCAGCAGTTTGGACAGGGGAGCCTCCTACGAGCAGTACTTC
>TRBJ1-6|-|TRBV5-5|many
CASSLAGRTSSYNSPLHF
TGTGCCAGCAGCTTGGCCGGGCGGACGAGCTCCTATAATTCACCCCTCCACTTT
>TRBJ1-2|TRBD1|TRBV5-1|many
CASSHDRAYGYTF
TGCGCCAGCAGCCACGACAGGGCGTATGGCTACACCTTC
>TRBJ1-5|-|TRBV20-1|many
CSAWGGNQPQHF
TGCAGTGCTTGGGGGGGAAATCAGCCCCAGCATTTT
>TRBJ1-1|-|TRBV3-1|many
CASSQAGTYPEAFF
TGTGCCAGCAGCCAAGCAGGTACTTATCCTGAAGCTTTCTTT
>TRBJ1-4|-|TRBV20-1|many
CSAVLDRTNEKLFF
TGCAGTGCGGTATTGGATCGAACTAATGAAAAACTGTTTTTT
>TRBJ2-3|TRBD1|TRBV12-3/TRBV12-4|many
CASSTGQGGSEDTQYF
TGTGCCAGCAGTACCGGACAGGGGGGTTCGGAAGATACGCAGTATTTT
>TRBJ2-1|-|TRBV20-1|many
CSAREELSSYNEQFF
TGCAGTGCTAGAGAGGAGTTGAGCTCCTACAATGAGCAGTTCTTC
>TRBJ1-1|TRBD1|TRBV5-1|many
CASSRTGERGTEAFF
TGCGCCAGCAGCCGGACAGGGGAAAGGGGCACTGAAGCTTTCTTT
>TRBJ1-4|-|TRBV12-3/TRBV12-4|many
CASSEDGVNEKLFF
TGTGCCAGCAGTGAGGACGGAGTTAATGAAAAACTGTTTTTT
>TRBJ2-1|-|TRBV20-1|many
CSVKRAGHNEQFF
TGCAGTGTGAAGCGGGCAGGCCACAATGAGCAGTTCTTC
>TRBJ1-5|-|TRBV12-3/TRBV12-4|many
CASTEGRSSNQPQHF
TGTGCCAGCACCGAAGGCAGGTCTAGCAATCAGCCCCAGCATTTT
>TRBJ1-2|TRBD1|TRBV7-2|many
CASSSPTGVGYTF
TGTGCCAGCAGCTCACCGACAGGGGTTGGCTACACCTTC